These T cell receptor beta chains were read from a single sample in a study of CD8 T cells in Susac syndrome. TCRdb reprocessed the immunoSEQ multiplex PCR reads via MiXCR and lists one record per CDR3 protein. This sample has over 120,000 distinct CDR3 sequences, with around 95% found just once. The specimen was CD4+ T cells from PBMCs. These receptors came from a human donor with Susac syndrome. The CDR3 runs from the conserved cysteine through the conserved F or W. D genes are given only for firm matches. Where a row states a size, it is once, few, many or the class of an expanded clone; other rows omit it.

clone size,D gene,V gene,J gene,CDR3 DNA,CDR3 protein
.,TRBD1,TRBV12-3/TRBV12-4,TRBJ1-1,TGTGCCAGCAGTTCCGGGACAGGGGGCATGAACACTGAAGCTTTCTTT,CASSSGTGGMNTEAFF
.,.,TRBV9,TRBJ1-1,TGTGCCAGCAGCGTGGGGGCGCGTGACACTGAAGCTTTCTTT,CASSVGARDTEAFF
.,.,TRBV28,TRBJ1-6,TGTGCCAGCGGGAGGCCGGACTCGGGTTCACCCCTCCACTTT,CASGRPDSGSPLHF
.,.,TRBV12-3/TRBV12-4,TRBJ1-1,TGTGCCAGCTCACGGCTGAACACTGAAGCTTTCTTT,CASSRLNTEAFF
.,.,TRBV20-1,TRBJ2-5,TGCAGTGCTAGCTTAGCGACGGAGACCCAGTACTTC,CSASLATETQYF
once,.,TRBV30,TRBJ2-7,TGTGCCTGGAGTCGGGGAGGCGCAGGAAGCTACGAGCAGTACTTC,CAWSRGGAGSYEQYF
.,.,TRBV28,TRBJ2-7,TGTGCCAGCAGTCAGCCGGGACACAGTATACCCTACGAGCAGTACTTC,CASSQPGHSIPYEQYF
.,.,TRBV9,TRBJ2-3,TGTGCCAGCAGCTGGGGTTGGGACACAGATACGCAGTATTTT,CASSWGWDTDTQYF
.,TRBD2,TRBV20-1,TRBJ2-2,TGCAGTGCTCCCCGGGGTAGCGGGTACACCGGGGAGCTGTTTTTT,CSAPRGSGYTGELFF
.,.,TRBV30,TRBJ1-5,TGTGCCTGGAACGGGGGGGATTATCAGCCCCAGCATTTT,CAWNGGDYQPQHF
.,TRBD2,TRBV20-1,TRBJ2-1,TGCAGTGCTAGGGGACTAGCGTTCGATTATGAGCAGTTCTTC,CSARGLAFDYEQFF
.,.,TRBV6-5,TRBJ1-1,TGTGCCAGCAGTTACTCGATTCCAGGGAACACTGAAGCTTTCTTT,CASSYSIPGNTEAFF
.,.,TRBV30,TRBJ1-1,TGTGCCTGGAGTCTGGGGGGGGGATCCACTGAAGCTTTCTTT,CAWSLGGGSTEAFF
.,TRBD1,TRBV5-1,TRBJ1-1,TGCGCCAGCAGCTTGGGACCCGGGACAGGGGACACTGAAGCTTTCTTT,CASSLGPGTGDTEAFF
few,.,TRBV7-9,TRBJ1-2,TGTGCCAGCAGCTTAGCGGGTGGGGATGGCTACACCTTC,CASSLAGGDGYTF
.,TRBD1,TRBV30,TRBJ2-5,TGTGCCTGGAGTTTAGGGGGACAGGCCGAGACCCAGTACTTC,CAWSLGGQAETQYF
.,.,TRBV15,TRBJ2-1,TGTGCCACCAGCAGAGCTGACAGGTCGTCCTACAATGAGCAGTTCTTC,CATSRADRSSYNEQFF
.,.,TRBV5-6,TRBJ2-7,TGTGCCAGCAGAGGGGCTGGCTCCTCCTACGAGCAGTACTTC,CASRGAGSSYEQYF
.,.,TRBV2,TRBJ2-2,TGTGCCAGCAGTGAAGCGCGCGGGGAGCTGTTTTTT,CASSEARGELFF
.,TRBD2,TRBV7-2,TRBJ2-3,TGTGCCAGCAGCTTCTTGTTTCTAGCGGGAGGAGGGGATACGCAGTATTTT,CASSFLFLAGGGDTQYF
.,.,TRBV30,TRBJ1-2,TGTGCCTGGAGTGGGTTGCCTGAGGACTATGGCTACACCTTC,CAWSGLPEDYGYTF
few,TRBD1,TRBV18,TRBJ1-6,TGTGCCAGCTCACTCACAGGGGATAATTCACCCCTCCACTTT,CASSLTGDNSPLHF
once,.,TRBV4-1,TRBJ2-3,TGCGCCAGCAGCCAAGATTACGGCAGCGCCCGCACAGATACGCAGTATTTT,CASSQDYGSARTDTQYF
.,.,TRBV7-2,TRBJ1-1,TGTGCCAGCAGCCCGCACAGACACACTGAAGCTTTCTTT,CASSPHRHTEAFF
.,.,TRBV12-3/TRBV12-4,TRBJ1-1,TGTGCCAGCAGTTTATCTTCATCCTTTAGGAGCACTGAAGCTTTCTTT,CASSLSSSFRSTEAFF
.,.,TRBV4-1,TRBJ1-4,TGCGCCAGCAGCCAAGATCAGAATAATGAAAAACTGTTTTTT,CASSQDQNNEKLFF
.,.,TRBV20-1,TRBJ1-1,TGCAGTGCTAGAGATGGTAACAGAATGAACACTGAAGCTTTCTTT,CSARDGNRMNTEAFF
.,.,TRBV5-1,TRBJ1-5,TGCGCCAGCAGCTTGGTGGGGGGCAATCAGCCCCAGCATTTT,CASSLVGGNQPQHF
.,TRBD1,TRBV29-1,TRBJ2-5,TGCAGCGTATACGTCGACAGGGGAAATCTGGAGACCCAGTACTTC,CSVYVDRGNLETQYF
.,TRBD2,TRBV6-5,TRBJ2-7,TGTGCCAGCAGTTATTCCCCGGGACTAGCCTACGAGCAGTACTTC,CASSYSPGLAYEQYF
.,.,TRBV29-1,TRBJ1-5,TGCAGCGTTGGGCAGGGGACTCAGCCCCAGCATTTT,CSVGQGTQPQHF
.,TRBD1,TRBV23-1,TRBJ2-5,TGCGCCAGCAGTCGTCCGGACAGGGGGAGGGAGACCCAGTACTTC,CASSRPDRGRETQYF
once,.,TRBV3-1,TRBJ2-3,TGTGCCAGCAGCCAACGAGGCACTAGCACAGATACGCAGTATTTT,CASSQRGTSTDTQYF
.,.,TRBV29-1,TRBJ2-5,TGCAGCGTTGACCGCTTGGTGGGAGAGACCCAGTACTTC,CSVDRLVGETQYF
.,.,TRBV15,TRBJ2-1,TGTGCCACCAGCAGAGGTATACGGGGGGCTCCCTACAATGAGCAGTTCTTC,CATSRGIRGAPYNEQFF
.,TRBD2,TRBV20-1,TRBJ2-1,TGCAGTGCTAATGAAAACCTAGCGGGAGGTAGGCAGTTCTTC,CSANENLAGGRQFF
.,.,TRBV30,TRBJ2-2,TGTGCCTGGAGTCGGGTAGAGGAGCTGTTTTTT,CAWSRVEELFF
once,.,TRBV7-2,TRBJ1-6,TGTGCCAGCAGCTTAGCGCGGGGCCTCAAGGCTTGGAATTCACCCCTCCACTTT,CASSLARGLKAWNSPLHF
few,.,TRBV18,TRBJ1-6,TGTGCCAGCTCACCCGACAGGAATTCACCCCTCCACTTT,CASSPDRNSPLHF
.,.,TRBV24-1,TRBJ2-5,TGTGCCACCAGTGACCCCGCAGTTCAAGAGACCCAGTACTTC,CATSDPAVQETQYF
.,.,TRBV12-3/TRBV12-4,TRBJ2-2,TGTGCCAGCAGCCGGAGGGGGGGCACCGGGGAGCTGTTTTTT,CASSRRGGTGELFF
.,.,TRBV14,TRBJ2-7,TGTGCCAGCAGCACAAATCCCACGGGCGAGCAGTACTTC,CASSTNPTGEQYF
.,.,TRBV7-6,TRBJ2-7,TGTGCCAGCAGCTTAGCGTCCAGGGTTGGCGAGCAGTACTTC,CASSLASRVGEQYF
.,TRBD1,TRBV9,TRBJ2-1,TGTGCCAGCAGCGTAGCTGTGGGGACAGGATACAATGAGCAGTTCTTC,CASSVAVGTGYNEQFF
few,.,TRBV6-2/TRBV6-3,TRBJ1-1,TGTGCCAGCAGTCACAGGGACACTGAAGCTTTCTTT,CASSHRDTEAFF
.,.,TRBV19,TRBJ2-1,TGTGCCAGTAGTATTTTCCCAGGAGGATGGGCCCGCTCCTACAATGAGCAGTTCTTC,CASSIFPGGWARSYNEQFF
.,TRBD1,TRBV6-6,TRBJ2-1,TGTGCCAGCAGTTACTCAGGGGGCTGGCAGTTCTTC,CASSYSGGWQFF
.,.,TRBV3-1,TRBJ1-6,TGTGCCAGCAGCCATGGCGGCCAGTATAATTCACCCCTCCACTTT,CASSHGGQYNSPLHF
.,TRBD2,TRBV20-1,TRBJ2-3,TGCAGTGCTAGCCTAGCGGGGACCGGGGATACGCAGTATTTT,CSASLAGTGDTQYF
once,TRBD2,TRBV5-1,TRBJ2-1,TGCGCCAGCAGCTTGGTGGCTAGCGGGGATAATGAGCAGTTCTTC,CASSLVASGDNEQFF
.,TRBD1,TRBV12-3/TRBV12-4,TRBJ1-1,TGTGCCAGCAGTTTACTACAGGGGTTTTCTGAAGCTTTCTTT,CASSLLQGFSEAFF
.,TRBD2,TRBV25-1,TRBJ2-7,TGTGCCACCCGCCGGGGGAGGGGCTACGAGCAGTACTTC,CATRRGRGYEQYF
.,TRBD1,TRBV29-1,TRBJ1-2,TGCAGCGTTGGGATACAGGGACAGATCTATGGCTACACCTTC,CSVGIQGQIYGYTF
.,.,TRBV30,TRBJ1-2,TGTGCCTGGAGTGAGCAGGGACATGGCTACACCTTC,CAWSEQGHGYTF
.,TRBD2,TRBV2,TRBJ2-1,TGTGCCAGCAGTGCCGCTGGACTAGCGGCCGGAGGTGAGCAGTTCTTC,CASSAAGLAAGGEQFF
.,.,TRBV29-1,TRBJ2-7,TGCAGCGGGGGACCGAGCTCCTACGAGCAGTACTTC,CSGGPSSYEQYF
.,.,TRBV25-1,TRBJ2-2,TGTGCCAGCACAGAGACACCCACCGGGGAGCTGTTTTTT,CASTETPTGELFF
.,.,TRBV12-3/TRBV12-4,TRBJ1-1,TGTGCCAGCAGTTTTCGGGGGGCGAACACTGAAGCTTTCTTT,CASSFRGANTEAFF